This TCR beta chain was observed in a study of response to subunit inactivated influenza vaccine. TCRdb recomputed calls from the RT-PCR reads with MiXCR, one row per CDR3 protein. The sample consists of around 200,000 distinct CDR3 sequences, over 9.5% of them appearing once. The CDR3 totals 16 residues. Trimming stripped 1 base from V and 1 base from J, with 14 bases between. The study, taken as a whole, reports: After each seasonal influenza vaccination, few new T cells are recruited, the authors suggested.

Details on this clonotype: Its antigen is not identified.

A further study also used this sample, focusing on T cells expressing NK-cell markers. That report adds: The authors made TCR beta cDNA libraries by 5'RACE template switching. This switching added a universal primer site and UMIs. The authors derived TCR beta repertoires from sorted CD3+CD56+NKG2C+, CD3+CD56+NKG2C- and CD3+CD56-NKG2C+ T cells. One of eight sequenced donors was HCMV-seronegative; the other seven were seropositive. What restricted sorting to alpha-beta TCR T cells in several experiments was an anti-gamma-delta TCR antibody.

The genes are TRBV12-3 or TRBV12-4 and TRBJ2-7; weak D call: TRBD2 (5 bases). Specimen: CD8+ T cells sorted from PBMCs, collected 11 to 12 days after vaccination. This receptor was taken from a man over 45 who received an inactivated influenza vaccine. CDR3 DNA: TGTGCCAGCAGTTTAGTAGTGGGTGGGGAGTCCTACGAGCAGTACTTC. Its protein is CASSLVVGGESYEQYF.